Listed here are 30 T cell receptor beta chains from one sample, sequenced in a study of spatial heterogeneity in lung cancer. Broader study findings: In tumors, expanded intratumoral alpha and beta TCR counts tracked mutation counts.

Their recognized antigens are unknown. TCRdb analysed the 5' RACE reads with MiXCR anew, one entry per CDR3 protein. The table has under 20,000 distinct CDR3 sequences, about 6.1% seen once. Sample time point: sample taken at primary tumor resection. Sequencing used lung tumor tissue, obtained at surgery. The receptors come from a female donor with early-stage non-small cell lung cancer.

This clonotype was found many times. Found in a library prepared for alpha chains, this beta chain is an off-target read, and its abundance has little meaning. The chain joins TRBV2 to TRBJ2-3; possibly TRBD2 for D (5 bases). The CDR3 loop spans 14 amino acids. CDR1 is SNHLY and CDR2 is FYNNEI in the germline V gene. The V end lost 7 bases, the J end lost 0 bases, and 11 bases lay between the germline ends. The CDR3 is CASNPRTSTDTQYF. The CDR3 nucleotides are TGTGCCAGCAATCCTAGGACTAGCACAGATACGCAGTATTTT.

This clonotype was seen ten or more times. This beta chain is an off-target read within a library intended for alpha chains, so its frequency means little. The V call is TRBV6-6, the J call TRBJ2-2; TRBD1 might be the D (6 bases). CDR1 is MNHNY, CDR2 SVGAGI, per germline (reference sequence). The V end was cut by 3 bases, the J end by 2 bases, with 13 bases between. The CDR3 is made up of 16 amino acids. In nucleotides, the CDR3 is TGTGCCAGCAGTTATCGAAGGACAGAAAACACCGGGGAGCTGTTTTTT. It translates to CASSYRRTENTGELFF.

This clonotype was counted only a few times. Because the library targeted alpha chains, this beta chain is an off-target read whose size means little. The rearrangement joins TRBV7-9 to TRBJ1-4, with D possibly matching TRBD1 (5 bases). V was cut by 11 bases and J by 1 base, with 11 bases left in between. This CDR3 has 13 amino acids. The germline V gene has CDR1 SEHNR and CDR2 FQNEAQ (reference sequence). DNA of the CDR3: TGTGCCGGTACAGGCCTAACTAATGAAAAACTGTTTTTT. Its protein is CAGTGLTNEKLFF.

This clonotype was observed at least ten times. This beta chain was picked up by a library intended for alpha chains and is off target, so its count carries little meaning. The chain combines TRBV7-3 with TRBJ2-3; TRBD2 matches 7 bases. Germline V gene data show CDR1 as SGHTA and CDR2 as FQGTGA. The CDR3 extends over 14 amino acids. J lost 1 base, V lost 5 bases, and 3 bases had no gene match. CDR3: CASSISGRTDTQYF. The CDR3 DNA reads as TGTGCCAGCAGCATTAGCGGGCGCACAGATACGCAGTATTTT.

This clonotype was observed at least ten times. This beta chain represents an off-target read in a library built for alpha chains; its size is of limited meaning. The gene calls are TRBV20-1 and TRBJ2-7, with TRBD1 as a possible D gene (6 bases). Germline V gene lookup returns CDR1 DFQATT and CDR2 SNEGSKA (reference sequence). The V end lost 3 bases, the J end lost 3 bases, and 15 bases lay between the germline ends. CDR3 length: 14 amino acids. CDR3 in amino acids: CSARSPGVGYEQYF. The CDR3 bases are TGCAGTGCTAGGTCCCCAGGGGTTGGCTACGAGCAGTACTTC.

This clonotype has ten or more counts. Found in a library prepared for alpha chains, this beta chain is an off-target read, and its abundance has little meaning. The chain uses TRBV29-1 and TRBJ1-2, with 11 bases lining up with TRBD1. Germline loops: CDR1 SQVTM, CDR2 ANQGSEA. Losses at the gene ends were 2 bases for V and 7 bases for J; bases not matched to a gene: 9. The CDR3 covers 15 residues. CDR3 sequence (DNA): TGCAGCGTTGAAACCGGGACAGGGGGATTTGTTGGCTACACCTTC. This codes for CSVETGTGGFVGYTF.

Ten or more counts support this clonotype. This beta chain was picked up by a library intended for alpha chains and is off target, so its count carries little meaning. This chain uses TRBV7-2 with TRBJ2-2, with D hard to call. V lost 5 bases to trimming and J lost 6 bases, with 19 bases between them. The length of the CDR3 is 16 residues. Germline CDR1 SGHTA, CDR2 FQGNSA. The CDR3 DNA is TGTGCCAGCAGCCTCGACGATTCATTCGGACCCGGGGAGCTGTTTTTT. Protein sequence: CASSLDDSFGPGELFF.

This clonotype came up many times. With the library built for alpha chains, this beta chain is off target and its frequency is not meaningful. The chain employs TRBV20-1 and TRBJ2-2, with D uncertain. The germline V and J ends were trimmed by 2 bases and 4 bases, with 5 bases remaining between them. CDR3 length equals 12 residues. Germline V gives CDR1 DFQATT, CDR2 SNEGSKA (reference sequence). The CDR3, as DNA: TGCAGTGCTAGATACTTCACCGGGGAGCTGTTTTTT. This codes for CSARYFTGELFF.

This clonotype occurred many times. This beta chain is an unintended read in a library built for alpha chains; its size means little. This chain connects TRBV10-2 to TRBJ2-3; D possibly corresponds to TRBD2 (5 bases). The CDR3 is 15 residues long. Trimming shortened V by 4 bases and J by 4 bases, and 15 bases separated the two germline ends. In germline, CDR1 is WSHSY, CDR2 SAAADI. The CDR3 DNA reads TGCGCCAGCAGTGTCCGCGGCGCGGAGGCAGATACGCAGTATTTT. Translation: CASSVRGAEADTQYF.

Within the sample, this clonotype is medium-sized (0.01 to 0.1%). Little can be read into the size of this beta chain, an off-target read in a library designed for alpha chains. The gene calls are TRBV28 and TRBJ1-5, with 7 nucleotides matching TRBD1. V was clipped by 5 bases and J by 5 bases; unmatched bases: 6. From germline, CDR1 is MDHEN and CDR2 SYDVKM. This CDR3 has 14 amino acids. The CDR3 coding sequence is TGTGCCAGCAGTCCACAGGGGAGAGATCAGCCCCAGCATTTT. Amino acid sequence: CASSPQGRDQPQHF.

Within the sample, this clonotype is medium-sized. The library was prepared for alpha chains; this beta chain is a stray read, so its frequency means little. V is TRBV20-1 and J is TRBJ2-3; TRBD2 might be the D (5 bases). The CDR3 runs 11 residues. Germline CDR1 DFQATT, CDR2 SNEGSKA (reference sequence). V lost 5 bases, J lost 6 bases, and 9 bases lay in between. The CDR3 region is CSAPLGDTQYF. The CDR3 nucleotides are TGCAGTGCTCCACTAGGGGATACGCAGTATTTT.

This clonotype was detected many times. A library prepared for alpha chains yielded this beta chain as an off-target read; its size is of little meaning. The rearrangement uses TRBV20-1 and TRBJ2-3; D could derive from TRBD1 or TRBD2 (6 bases each). Looked up from germline, CDR1 is DFQATT and CDR2 is SNEGSKA (reference sequence). The CDR3 has 18 residues. V shed 1 base and J shed 0 bases, with 20 bases lying between them. In DNA, the CDR3 is TGCAGTGCTAGAGGAGGGGGGAGTGACGGAGGAAGCACAGATACGCAGTATTTT. Amino acids: CSARGGGSDGGSTDTQYF.

This clonotype was counted many times. This beta chain turned up in a library designed for alpha chains; as an off-target read, its abundance says little. The chain's CDR3 is CAIRPSTGPNSPLHF. The DNA for the CDR3 is TGTGCCATCAGACCTTCGACAGGGCCTAATTCACCCCTCCACTTT. V is TRBV10-3 and J is TRBJ1-6, with TRBD1 identical over 7 bases. V shed 6 bases and J 6 bases; nucleotides not matched to a gene: 8. Germline V gene lookup returns CDR1 ENHRY and CDR2 SYGVKD. CDR3 size: 15 residues.

A word on this clonotype: This beta chain appears as a stray read in a library generated for alpha chains; its size is not informative. The V and J genes are TRBV5-1 and TRBJ1-4; TRBD1 might be the D (6 bases). Germline loops: CDR1 SGHRS, CDR2 YFSETQ. Trimming cost V 3 bases and J 5 bases, with 14 bases left between them. The CDR3 covers 15 residues. CDR3: CASSSSPGVNEKLFF. For the CDR3, the DNA is TGCGCCAGCAGCTCAAGCCCAGGGGTCAATGAAAAACTGTTTTTT.

In this sample, this clonotype turned up a few times. This beta chain lies outside the target of a library built for alpha chains; its clone size means little. The chain employs TRBV7-3 and TRBJ2-2; 8 nucleotides align to TRBD2. V dropped 4 bases and J dropped 4; count of bases not matched to a gene: 17. The germline CDR1 and CDR2 sequences are SGHTA and FQGTGA. The CDR3 length is 19 residues. The CDR3 spells CASSSGVAGFPGSTGELFF. The DNA for the CDR3 is TGTGCCAGCAGCTCCGGAGTAGCGGGATTTCCCGGGAGCACCGGGGAGCTGTTTTTT.

In the case of this clonotype: Found in a library prepared for alpha chains, this beta chain is an off-target read, and its abundance has little meaning. This chain connects TRBV20-1 to TRBJ2-3; 11 nucleotides line up with TRBD2. The J segment lost 0 bases and the V segment lost 3 bases, leaving 8 bases of the junction unmatched. Looked up from germline, CDR1 is DFQATT and CDR2 is SNEGSKA (reference sequence). The CDR3 has 17 residues. The CDR3 DNA reads as TGCAGTGCTAGGTGGCGGGGACTAGCGGAGAGCACAGATACGCAGTATTTT. It encodes CSARWRGLAESTDTQYF.

This clonotype was seen ten or more times. This beta chain lies outside the target of a library built for alpha chains; its clone size means little. The V call is TRBV20-1, the J call TRBJ2-5, with D perhaps matching TRBD1 (5 bases). Trimming took 3 bases from V and 0 from J, leaving 11 bases between them. Germline CDR1 and CDR2: DFQATT and SNEGSKA (reference sequence). This CDR3 has 14 amino acids. CDR3 region: CSASGGADQETQYF. The CDR3 coding sequence is TGCAGTGCTAGTGGTGGGGCAGACCAAGAGACCCAGTACTTC.

This clonotype was recorded at least ten times. This beta chain is an unintended read in a library built for alpha chains; its size means little. The J gene is TRBJ1-4, the V gene TRBV4-1, with 9 nucleotides matching TRBD1. CDR3 length: 15 amino acids. Per the germline V gene, CDR1 is MGHRA and CDR2 is YSYEKL. Unmatched junction bases numbered 4, after V lost 6 bases and J lost 2 bases. The CDR3 DNA reads as TGCGCCAGCAGACTTACAGGGGGCACTAATGAAAAACTGTTTTTT. Translated, it gives CASRLTGGTNEKLFF.

By share, this clonotype ranks as medium-sized. Because this beta chain is a stray read in a library intended to capture alpha chains, its abundance should not be given much weight. V gene TRBV12-3 or TRBV12-4 combines with J gene TRBJ2-4, with D possibly TRBD2 on 5 matching bases. The CDR3 contains 15 residues. The V end lost 6 bases, the J end lost 0 bases, and 12 bases lay between the germline ends. CDR3 nucleotides: TGTGCCAGCAGCCTTGGGAGCCCAGCCAAAAACATTCAGTACTTC. Protein product: CASSLGSPAKNIQYF.

The table lists this clonotype with many counts. A library prepared for alpha chains yielded this beta chain as an off-target read; its size is of little meaning. This chain links TRBV29-1 with TRBJ2-3; D may be TRBD2 (6 bases). The CDR3 sequence is 15 residues long. Germline CDR1 SQVTM, CDR2 ANQGSEA. The V end lost 3 bases, the J end lost 6 bases, and 19 bases lay between the germline ends. The CDR3 sequence is CSVDGRRGGPDTQYF. Here the CDR3 DNA reads TGCAGCGTTGATGGTAGGAGGGGCGGTCCCGATACGCAGTATTTT.

This clonotype showed up just a few times. This beta chain lies outside the target of a library built for alpha chains; its clone size means little. V gene TRBV4-2 combines with J gene TRBJ1-5; no reliable D call. Germline CDR1 and CDR2: LGHNA and YNFKEQ. The CDR3 sequence is 15 residues long. V was trimmed by 0 bases and J by 4 bases, leaving 10 bases between them. The chain's CDR3 is CASSQDLAGNQPQHF. CDR3 sequence (DNA): TGTGCCAGCAGCCAAGATCTAGCGGGGAATCAGCCCCAGCATTTT.

This clonotype was observed at least ten times. Within a library made for alpha chains, this beta chain is off target, and its count is uninformative. The chain couples TRBV2 to TRBJ2-1, with 10 bases matching TRBD2. The CDR3 has 15 residues. Trimming removed 3 bases from V and 7 bases from J; junction bases left unmatched: 6. Germline CDR1 and CDR2: SNHLY and FYNNEI. The CDR3 loop reads CASSDLGLAKNEQFF. CDR3 DNA sequence: TGTGCCAGCAGTGATTTGGGACTAGCGAAAAATGAGCAGTTCTTC.

This clonotype was observed at least ten times. This beta chain is a stray sequence in a library constructed for alpha chains; its clone size is not meaningful. This sequence joins TRBV5-1 and TRBJ2-2; D is undetermined. The germline V gene has CDR1 SGHRS and CDR2 YFSETQ. The ends were cut back, 0 bases at V and 2 bases at J, with 5 bases in the middle. The CDR3 spans 14 residues. The CDR3: CASSLDSNTGELFF. For the CDR3, the DNA is TGCGCCAGCAGCTTGGACAGCAACACCGGGGAGCTGTTTTTT.

This clonotype has a count of ten or more. The size of this beta chain means little, since it is a stray read in a library made for alpha chains. The V gene is TRBV20-1, the J gene TRBJ2-3; D could derive from TRBD1 or TRBD2 (5 bases each). CDR3 length: 14 residues. Looked up from germline, CDR1 is DFQATT and CDR2 is SNEGSKA (reference sequence). Between the trimmed V and J ends, which lost 5 bases and 8 bases, there was a span of 20 bases. DNA of the CDR3: TGCAGTGCTCCCGAGAGGGGCCTTGGGGCTACGCAGTATTTT. This sequence encodes CSAPERGLGATQYF.

This clonotype occurred many times. Being off target in a library aimed at alpha chains, this beta chain has a size of little meaning. V is TRBV25-1 and J is TRBJ2-5; D is uncertain. The germline V and J ends were trimmed by 1 base and 5 bases, with 8 bases remaining between them. Looked up from germline, CDR1 is MGHDK and CDR2 is SYGVNS. The length of the CDR3 is 13 residues. The CDR3 sequence is CASSESPLETQYF. CDR3 coding DNA: TGTGCCAGCAGTGAATCCCCCCTCGAGACCCAGTACTTC. The entire variable domain, with the rest obtained from reference TRBV25-1 and TRBJ2-5, is as follows: EADIYQTPRYLVIGTGKKITLECSQTMGHDKMYWYQQDPGMELHLIHYSYGVNSTEKGDLSSESTVSRIRTEHFPLTLESARPSHTSQYLCASSESPLETQYFGPGTRLLVL.

By proportion, this clonotype is medium-sized. Since the library was made to target alpha chains, this beta chain is a stray read and its abundance is not meaningful. The chain employs TRBV27 and TRBJ2-7; D is unresolved. This CDR3 region has 13 residues. CDR1 and CDR2 (germline): MNHEY, SMNVEV (reference sequence). The ends were cut back, 3 bases at V and 4 bases at J, with 10 bases in the middle. CDR3 DNA sequence: TGTGCCAGCAGTTTCAAGGGCCAGTACGAGCAGTACTTC. Translating it yields CASSFKGQYEQYF.

This clonotype was seen repeatedly, ten times or more. This beta chain appears as a stray read in a library generated for alpha chains; its size is not informative. The chain links TRBV7-8 to TRBJ1-1; TRBD1 is a possible D gene (6 bases). The germline gives CDR1 SGHVS, CDR2 FQNEAQ. Trimming took 4 bases from V and 5 from J, leaving 14 bases between them. The CDR3 length is 14 residues. DNA for the CDR3: TGTGCCAGCAGCTCAGGACCTAGGGGGACTGAAGCTTTCTTT. It yields the protein CASSSGPRGTEAFF.

This clonotype was seen repeatedly, ten times or more. This beta chain lies outside the target of a library built for alpha chains; its clone size means little. The chain couples TRBV28 to TRBJ2-5; 8 bases fit TRBD2. V dropped 5 bases and J dropped 3; count of bases not matched to a gene: 11. Germline loops: CDR1 MDHEN, CDR2 SYDVKM. This CDR3 contains 16 residues. The CDR3 DNA follows: TGTGCCAGCAGTCCCCCCCCGCAGCGGGGGAAAGAGACCCAGTACTTC. The encoded protein is CASSPPPQRGKETQYF.

This clonotype is labeled as medium-sized. This beta chain came through as a stray read in a library set up for alpha chains, and its size says little. The rearrangement joins TRBV20-1 to TRBJ1-2; TRBD1 agrees at 11 bases. The CDR3 totals 16 residues. Germline values: CDR1 DFQATT, CDR2 SNEGSKA (reference sequence). Trimming cost V 6 bases and J 4 bases; bases outside gene matches: 13. The chain's CDR3 is CSATPGQGALGYGYTF. CDR3 DNA sequence: TGCAGTGCCACGCCCGGACAGGGGGCGCTCGGCTATGGCTACACCTTC.

This clonotype was recorded at least ten times. At one of its ends the junction is not consistent with the germline gene, which may arise from a read error. For a library built for alpha chains, this beta chain is a stray read; little rests on its size. V gene TRBV5-1 combines with J gene TRBJ2-3, with 11 bases fitting TRBD2. The CDR3 loop spans 16 amino acids. In germline, CDR1 is SGHRS, CDR2 YFSETQ. The CDR3 loop is CASSPATSGSIDTQYF. CDR3 DNA sequence: TGCGCCAGCAGCCCGGCCACTAGCGGGAGCATAGATACGCAGTATTTT.